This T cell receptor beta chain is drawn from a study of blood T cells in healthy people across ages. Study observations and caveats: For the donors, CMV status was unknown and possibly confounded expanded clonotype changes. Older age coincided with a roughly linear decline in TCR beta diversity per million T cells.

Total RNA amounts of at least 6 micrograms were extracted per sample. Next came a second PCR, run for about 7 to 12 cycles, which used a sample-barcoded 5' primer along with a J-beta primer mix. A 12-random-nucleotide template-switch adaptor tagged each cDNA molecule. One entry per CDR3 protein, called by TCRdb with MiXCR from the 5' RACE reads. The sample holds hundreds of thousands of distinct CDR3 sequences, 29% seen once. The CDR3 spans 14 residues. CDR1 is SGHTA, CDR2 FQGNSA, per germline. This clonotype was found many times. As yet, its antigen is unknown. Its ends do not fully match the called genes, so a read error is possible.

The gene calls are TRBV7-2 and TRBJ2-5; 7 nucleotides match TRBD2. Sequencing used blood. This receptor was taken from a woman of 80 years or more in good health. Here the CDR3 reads CASSFGGGQETQYF. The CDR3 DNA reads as TGCGCCAGCAGCTTCGGCGGGGGACAAGAGACCCAGTACTTC.